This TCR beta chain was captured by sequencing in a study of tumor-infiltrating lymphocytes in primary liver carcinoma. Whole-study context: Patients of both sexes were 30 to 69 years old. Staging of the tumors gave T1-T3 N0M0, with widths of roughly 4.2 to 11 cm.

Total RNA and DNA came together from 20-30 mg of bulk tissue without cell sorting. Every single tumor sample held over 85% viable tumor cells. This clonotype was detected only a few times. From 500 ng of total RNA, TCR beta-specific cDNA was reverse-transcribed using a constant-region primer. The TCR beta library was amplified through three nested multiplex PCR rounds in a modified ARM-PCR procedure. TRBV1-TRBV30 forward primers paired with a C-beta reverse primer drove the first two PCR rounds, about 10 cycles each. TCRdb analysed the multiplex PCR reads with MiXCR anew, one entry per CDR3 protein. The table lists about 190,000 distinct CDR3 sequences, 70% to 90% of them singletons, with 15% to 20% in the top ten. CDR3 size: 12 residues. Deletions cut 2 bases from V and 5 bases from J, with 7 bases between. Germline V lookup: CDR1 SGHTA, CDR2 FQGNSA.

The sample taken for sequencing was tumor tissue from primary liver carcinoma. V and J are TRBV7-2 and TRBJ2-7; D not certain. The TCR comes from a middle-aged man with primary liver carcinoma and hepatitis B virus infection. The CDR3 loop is CASSLRPHEQYF. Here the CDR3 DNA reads TGTGCCAGCAGCTTAAGGCCCCACGAGCAGTACTTC. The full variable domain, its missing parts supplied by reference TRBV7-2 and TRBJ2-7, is GAGVSQSPSNKVTEKGKDVELRCDPISGHTALYWYRQSLGQGLEFLIYFQGNSAPDKSGLPSDRFSAERTGGSVSTLTIQRTQQEDSAVYLCASSLRPHEQYFGPGTRLTVT.